This T cell receptor (beta chain) was identified in a study of siplizumab effects on memory and regulatory T cells. Study conclusions and caveats: Roughly 75-97% of dividing CD4+ or CD8+ clones were without an attributable naive or memory phenotype.

V lost 6 bases, J lost 4 bases, and 15 bases lay in between. Germline V gene lookup returns CDR1 SGHTA and CDR2 FQGNSA. This CDR3 is built from 14 residues. Around 96,000 TCR templates were measured in each sample. TCRdb's table, derived via immunoSEQ multiplex PCR, lists solely in-frame clones and lacks some. This sample has 90,000 to 120,000 clones, with about 93% found just once. In regard to this clone: Its antigen is undetermined.

This chain uses TRBV7-2 with TRBJ1-2; D gene unclear. The receptor was isolated from a human donor in good health. The sample taken for sequencing was Tregs sorted from blood. The CDR3 spells CASRSMAGTYGYTF. CDR3 DNA sequence: TGTGCCAGCAGGTCAATGGCGGGCACCTATGGCTACACCTTC.